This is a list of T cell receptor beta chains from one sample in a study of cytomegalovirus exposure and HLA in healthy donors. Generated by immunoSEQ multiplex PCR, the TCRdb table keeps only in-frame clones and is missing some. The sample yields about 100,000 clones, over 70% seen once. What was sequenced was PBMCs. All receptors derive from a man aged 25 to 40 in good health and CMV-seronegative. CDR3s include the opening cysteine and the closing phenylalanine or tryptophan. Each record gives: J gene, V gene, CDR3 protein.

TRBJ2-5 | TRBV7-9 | CASSVAGPEGETQYF
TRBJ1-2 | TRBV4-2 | CASSQAEGKGTGGSNYGYTF
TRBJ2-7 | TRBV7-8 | CASGGRQSSYEQYF
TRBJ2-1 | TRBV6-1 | CASSEGDRAGHEQFF
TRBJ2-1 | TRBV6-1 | CASSEGGRGPYNEQFF
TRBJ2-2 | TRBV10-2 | CASSIRETGELFF
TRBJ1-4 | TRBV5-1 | CASSFRTGNEKLFF
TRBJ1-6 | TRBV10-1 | CASRSDRRDSPLHF
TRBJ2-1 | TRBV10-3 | CAISGLGETNEQFF
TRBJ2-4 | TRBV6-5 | CASSYSPVENIQYF
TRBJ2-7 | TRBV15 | CATSRDVGHGYEQYF
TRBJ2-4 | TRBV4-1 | CATRSSPGTKNIQYF
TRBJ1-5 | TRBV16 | CASSRLGSTSPQPQHF
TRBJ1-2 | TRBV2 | CASTLLGGNYGYTF
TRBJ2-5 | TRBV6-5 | CASSYSGGGWVTQYF
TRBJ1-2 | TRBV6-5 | CASSYSLRYGYTF
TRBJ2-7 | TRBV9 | CASSPSWGGGYEQYF
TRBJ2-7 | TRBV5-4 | CASSGVPSGGYEQYF
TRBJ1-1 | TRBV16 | CASSQSPPGGRAEAFF
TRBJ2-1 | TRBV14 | CASSPLAGTGAVEQFF
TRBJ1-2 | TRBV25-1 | CASSEYVNYGYTF
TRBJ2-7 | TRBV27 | CASSFQRYYEQYF
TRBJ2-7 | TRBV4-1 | CASSQDRVYEQYF
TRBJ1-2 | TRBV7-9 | CASSLRDTTNYGYTF
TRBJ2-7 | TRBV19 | CACGQGQYEQYF
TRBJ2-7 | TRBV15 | CATSSSYRGLVYEQYF
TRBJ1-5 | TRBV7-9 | CASSSGTGVQPQHF
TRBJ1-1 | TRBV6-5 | CASGADREAFF
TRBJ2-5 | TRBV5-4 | CASSLSPTQETQYF
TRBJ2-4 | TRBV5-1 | CASSLAGRVAKNIQYF
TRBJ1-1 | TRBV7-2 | CASSSRRGQMNTEAFF
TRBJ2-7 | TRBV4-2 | CASSQEASGTPFYEQYF
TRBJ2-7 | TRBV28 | CASSSGREQYF
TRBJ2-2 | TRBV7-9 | CASSLTTLGGELFF
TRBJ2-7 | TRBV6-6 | CASSYDHSGSYEQYF
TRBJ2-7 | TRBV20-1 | CSARDRGEQYF
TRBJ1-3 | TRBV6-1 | CASGSGGNGNTIYF
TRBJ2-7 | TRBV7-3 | CASSLGGGTEQYF
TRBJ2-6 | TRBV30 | CAWSAGGANVLTF
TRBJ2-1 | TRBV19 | CASDIGGQGGNEQFF
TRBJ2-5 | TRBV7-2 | CASSPRASDQETQYF
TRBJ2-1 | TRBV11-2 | CASSPGLNEQFF
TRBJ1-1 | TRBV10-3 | CAITTGSDTEAFF
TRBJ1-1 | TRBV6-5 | CASSYSGAPGTEAFF
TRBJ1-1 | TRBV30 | CAWAGGTEAFF
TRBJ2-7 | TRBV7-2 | CASSPMPGQTYEQYF
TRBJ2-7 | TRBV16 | CASSQSYGTAIYEQYF